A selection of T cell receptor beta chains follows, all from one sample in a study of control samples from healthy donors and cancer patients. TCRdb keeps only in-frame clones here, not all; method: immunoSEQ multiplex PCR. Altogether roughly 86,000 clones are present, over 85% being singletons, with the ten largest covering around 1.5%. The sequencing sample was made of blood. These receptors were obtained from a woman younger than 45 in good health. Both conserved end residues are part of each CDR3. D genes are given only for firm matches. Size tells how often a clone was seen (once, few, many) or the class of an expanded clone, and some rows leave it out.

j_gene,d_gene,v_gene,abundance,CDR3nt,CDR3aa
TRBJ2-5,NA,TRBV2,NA,TGTGCCACCCTCTCCGCTGATAGCTTTAAAAAGACCCAGTACTTC,CATLSADSFKKTQYF
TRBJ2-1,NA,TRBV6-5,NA,TGTGCCAGCACCCCGGGACTCCACCTGAACAATGAGCAGTTCTTC,CASTPGLHLNNEQFF
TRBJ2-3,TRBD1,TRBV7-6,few,TGTGCCAGCAGCCGTATCGGGACAGGGGGTGTATATACGCAGTATTTT,CASSRIGTGGVYTQYF
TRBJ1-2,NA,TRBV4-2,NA,TGTGCCAGCAGCCCAAGGACTCGGGTTAGATTAACTATGGATAAGGCCGCTGTAACCTATGGCTACACCTTC,CASSPRTRVRLTMDKAAVTYGYTF
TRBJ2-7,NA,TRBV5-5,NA,TGTGCCAGCTCCGGGACCGCGTCCTACGAGCAGTACTTC,CASSGTASYEQYF
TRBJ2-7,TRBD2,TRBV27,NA,TGTGCCAGCAGTTACCGGACTAGTCGTCGTGAGCAGTACTTC,CASSYRTSRREQYF
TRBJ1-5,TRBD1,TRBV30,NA,TGTGCCTGGAGTAGACAGGGGATTGAGCCCCAGCATTTT,CAWSRQGIEPQHF
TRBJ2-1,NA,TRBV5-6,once,TGTGCCAGCAGCTTGATCGGGGACACCTACAATGAGCAGTTCTTC,CASSLIGDTYNEQFF
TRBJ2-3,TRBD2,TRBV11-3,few,TGTGCCAGCAGCTTAGTAAGCGGGAGGCCCAAGGATACGCAGTATTTT,CASSLVSGRPKDTQYF
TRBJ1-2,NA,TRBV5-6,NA,TGTGCCAGCAGCCCCGAGTGGGGGGGCGATGGCTACACCTTC,CASSPEWGGDGYTF
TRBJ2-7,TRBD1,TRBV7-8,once,TGTGCCAGCAGCTTAGGGAGGGACAGGTCTAACGAGCAGTACTTC,CASSLGRDRSNEQYF
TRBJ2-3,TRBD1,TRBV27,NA,TGTGCCAGCAGTGGACAGGGTTCAGATACGCAGTATTTT,CASSGQGSDTQYF
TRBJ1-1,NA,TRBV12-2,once,TGTGCAAGTCGCTCCTCTCTGCCTGGCGGGGAAACTGAAGCTTTCTTT,CASRSSLPGGETEAFF
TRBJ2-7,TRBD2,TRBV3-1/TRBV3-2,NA,TGTGCCAGCAGCCGTCGGGGGGAGTCCTACGAGCAGTACTTC,CASSRRGESYEQYF
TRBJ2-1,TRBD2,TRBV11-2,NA,TGTGCCAGCAGCCCCGGATCAACGGGAGGCTTTTACAATGAGCAGTTCTTC,CASSPGSTGGFYNEQFF
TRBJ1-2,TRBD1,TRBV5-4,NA,TGTGCCAGCAGCTTGGGCGGGACAGGGAAAAACTATGGCTACACCTTC,CASSLGGTGKNYGYTF
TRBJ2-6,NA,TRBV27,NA,TGTGCCAGCAGTTTATTTACCCCGACTCCGTCTGGGGCCAACGTCCTGACTTTC,CASSLFTPTPSGANVLTF
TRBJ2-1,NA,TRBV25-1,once,TGTGCCAGCAGTGAAAGGGTTGGGGTGGATGAGCAGTTCTTC,CASSERVGVDEQFF
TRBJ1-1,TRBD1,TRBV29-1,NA,TGCAGCGGGTGGACAGGGGCAGCTTTCTTT,CSGWTGAAFF
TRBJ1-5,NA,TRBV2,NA,TGTGCCAGCAGAGGTAGGGACTCAACGGGCAATCAGCCCCAGCATTTT,CASRGRDSTGNQPQHF
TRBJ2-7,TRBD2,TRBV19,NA,TGTGCCAGTAGTATGATAGCGGGCGACTACGAGCAGTACTTC,CASSMIAGDYEQYF
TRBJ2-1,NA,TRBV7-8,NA,TGTGCCAGCAGCTTACCGGGACGGACCCACCAAAGGAATGAGCAGTTCTTC,CASSLPGRTHQRNEQFF
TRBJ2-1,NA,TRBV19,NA,TGTGCCAGTAGTACCTCATGGAATGAGCAGTTCTTC,CASSTSWNEQFF
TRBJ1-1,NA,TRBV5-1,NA,TGCGCCAGCAGCTTGGTGGGAGGGGTCGTAGCTGAAGCTTTCTTT,CASSLVGGVVAEAFF
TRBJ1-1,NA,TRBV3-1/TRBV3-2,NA,TGTGCAGCCAGCGCCATGACAGGGAACACTGAAGCTTTCTTT,CAASAMTGNTEAFF
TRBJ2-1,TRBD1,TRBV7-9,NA,TGTGCCAGCAGCTATATGGGACAGGGTCACAATGAGCAGTTCTTC,CASSYMGQGHNEQFF
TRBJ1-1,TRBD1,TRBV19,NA,TGTGCCAGTAGGGAACAGGGGGGCAGGGGTGAAGCTTTCTTT,CASREQGGRGEAFF
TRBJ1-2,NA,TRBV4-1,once,TGCGCCAGCAGCCTAAGCAGGGGAGCTAACTATGGCTACACCTTC,CASSLSRGANYGYTF